This TCR beta chain comes out of a study of OX40 agonist ivuxolimab in advanced cancers. The CDR3 covers 12 residues. The trim removed 5 bases at V and 10 bases at J, leaving 7 bases unmatched. Germline V CDR1 and CDR2: MNHEY, SVGAGI. Assay used: immunoSEQ multiplex PCR; TCRdb lists only in-frame clones, some missing. The table has 60,000 to 85,000 clones, nearly 85% seen once. The origin of this receptor is an adult with an advanced solid tumor such as melanoma, head and neck, liver or kidney cancer. The sample in question was CD4+ or CD8+ T cells sorted from blood, obtained in a trial of the OX40 agonist ivuxolimab. The V gene is TRBV6-5, the J gene TRBJ1-1; 7 nucleotides line up with TRBD1. CDR3 residues: CASSRDRVLAFF. The CDR3 DNA reads TGTGCCAGCAGTCGCGACAGGGTCTTAGCTTTCTTT.